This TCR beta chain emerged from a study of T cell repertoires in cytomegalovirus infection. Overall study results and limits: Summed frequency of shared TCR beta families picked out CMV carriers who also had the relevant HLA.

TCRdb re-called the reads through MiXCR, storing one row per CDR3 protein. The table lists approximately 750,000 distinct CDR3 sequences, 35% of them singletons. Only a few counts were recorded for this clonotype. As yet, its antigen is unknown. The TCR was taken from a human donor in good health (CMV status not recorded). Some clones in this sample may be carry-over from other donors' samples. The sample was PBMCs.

The CDR3, as DNA: TGCGCCAGCAGCCAAGCTTCCCCCAAGGGGAAGAAGGGTTCGGAGCTGTTTTTT. Residues: CASSQASPKGKKGSELFF. The J gene is TRBJ2-2, the V gene TRBV4-1; D possibly corresponds to TRBD1 (5 bases). V was trimmed by 1 base and J by 10 bases, leaving 25 bases between them. The CDR3 runs 18 residues. Per germline, CDR1 MGHRA and CDR2 YSYEKL.